Below are 27 T cell receptor beta chains sequenced from a single sample in a study of radiation and T cells in renal cell carcinoma. The time point is: blood 2 weeks post-SBRT. As for treatment: 15 Gy SBRT to primary tumor, nephrectomy 4 weeks later. Measured with immunoSEQ multiplex PCR; TCRdb has only the in-frame clones, and not every one. The table shows roughly 120,000 clones, with more than 80% occurring only once. This specimen was blood, taken from a patient whose treatment included radiotherapy and nephrectomy. The receptors here all came from a woman between 55 and 75 years old with renal cell carcinoma.

This clone showed up just once. The chain couples TRBV7-6 to TRBJ2-7, with D unclear. Germline V gene lookup returns CDR1 SGHVS and CDR2 FNYEAQ. The CDR3 consists of 15 residues. V shed 4 bases and J shed 3 bases, with 16 bases lying between them. CDR3 sequence: CASSSGQGYYYEQYF. The CDR3 nucleotides are TGTGCCAGCAGCTCAGGTCAAGGGTATTACTACGAGCAGTACTTC. The variable domain in full, completed from reference TRBV7-6 and TRBJ2-7, reads GAGVSQSPRYKVTKRGQDVALRCDPISGHVSLYWYRQALGQGPEFLTYFNYEAQQDKSGLPNDRFSAERPEGSISTLTIQRTEQRDSAMYRCASSSGQGYYYEQYFGPGTRLTVT.

CDR3 sequence (DNA): TGCGCCAGCAGCTTGGCCAGGGACCAGGGGACCAATGAGCAGTTCTTC. Translating gives CASSLARDQGTNEQFF. This rearrangement joins TRBV5-1 to TRBJ2-1, with D tentatively TRBD1 (6 bases). V was shortened by 0 bases and J by 6 bases, with 16 bases between the two germline ends. Germline V gives CDR1 SGHRS, CDR2 YFSETQ. This CDR3 contains 16 residues.

The chain couples TRBV11-3 to TRBJ2-1, with D tentatively TRBD1 or TRBD2 (6 bases each). Trimming shortened V by 0 bases and J by 9 bases, and 12 bases separated the two germline ends. This CDR3 contains 14 residues. Germline values: CDR1 SGHNT, CDR2 YENEEA. This chain's CDR3 is CASSLDAEGGEQFF. The CDR3 nucleotides are TGTGCCAGCAGCTTAGACGCGGAGGGGGGTGAGCAGTTCTTC.

The chain joins TRBV21-1 to TRBJ1-2. TRBV21-1 is deemed a pseudogene. The CDR3 length is 12 residues. The CDR3 reads CAWRDPIYGYTF. The CDR3 DNA follows: TGTGCCTGGAGAGACCCTATCTATGGCTACACCTTC.

For the CDR3, the DNA is TGTGCCAGCAGCCGAGGGGGGAACTATGGCTACACCTTC. It encodes CASSRGGNYGYTF. This sequence joins TRBV27 and TRBJ1-2, with D possibly TRBD1 on 6 matching bases. V gave up 6 bases and J gave up 2 bases, with 10 bases separating them. Germline values: CDR1 MNHEY, CDR2 SMNVEV (reference sequence). The CDR3 has 13 amino acids.

This chain connects TRBV7-9 to TRBJ2-1; 9 bases align to TRBD1. V lost 2 bases to trimming and J lost 6 bases; unmatched junction nucleotides: 8. CDR3 length: 16 residues. Looked up from germline, CDR1 is SEHNR and CDR2 is FQNEAQ (reference sequence). The CDR3 here is CASSLTRGQGINEQFF. Written as DNA, the CDR3 is TGTGCCAGCAGCTTAACCCGAGGACAGGGGATCAATGAGCAGTTCTTC.

Written as DNA, the CDR3 is TGTGCCAGCAGCCAAAGAGGGGTCGGCACCGGGGAGCTGTTTTTT. Its protein product is CASSQRGVGTGELFF. The chain employs TRBV14 and TRBJ2-2, with D perhaps being TRBD1 or TRBD2 (5 bases each). Germline values: CDR1 SGHDN, CDR2 FVKESK. The V and J ends lost 2 bases and 4 bases respectively, with 11 bases between them. The CDR3 extends over 15 amino acids.

The chain links TRBV4-3 to TRBJ1-1; 9 bases match TRBD1. Germline V gene sequence: CDR1 LGHNA, CDR2 YSLEER. CDR3 size: 13 residues. The ends lost 4 bases at V and 3 bases at J; junction bases unmatched: 0. CDR3 DNA: TGCGCCAGCAGCCGGGACAGGGACACTGAAGCTTTCTTT. The encoded protein is CASSRDRDTEAFF.

The V gene is TRBV6-5, the J gene TRBJ1-6, with 9 nucleotides matching TRBD1. The CDR3 extends over 15 amino acids. Germline V gene sequence: CDR1 MNHEY, CDR2 SVGAGI. Trimming took 0 bases from V and 10 from J; bases not matched to a gene: 4. This chain's CDR3 is CASSYSRDRDSPLHF. CDR3 in DNA: TGTGCCAGCAGTTACTCTCGGGACAGGGACTCACCCCTCCACTTT.

V usage is TRBV19 and J usage is TRBJ1-5; 8 nucleotides agree with TRBD1. From germline, CDR1 is LNHDA and CDR2 SQIVND (reference sequence). The CDR3 sequence is 17 residues long. The ends lost 1 base at V and 3 bases at J; junction bases unmatched: 8. CDR3 amino acids: CASSIASGQGFNQPQHF. The CDR3, as DNA: TGTGCCAGTAGTATAGCGTCCGGACAGGGATTCAATCAGCCCCAGCATTTT.

This clone was seen once. The rearrangement uses TRBV5-1 and TRBJ1-1; TRBD1 aligns across 7 bases. The CDR3 is 14 residues long. Germline assignment: CDR1 SGHRS and CDR2 YFSETQ. Trimming at V came to 4 bases and at J to 1 base, leaving 4 bases not matched to a gene. This chain's CDR3 is CASSPYRGNTEAFF. The CDR3, as DNA: TGCGCCAGCAGCCCTTACAGGGGGAACACTGAAGCTTTCTTT.

With respect to this clone: This sample includes further DNA sequences coding for the same CDR3. The V call is TRBV18, the J call TRBJ2-7, with TRBD1 as a possible D gene (6 bases). From germline, CDR1 is KGHSH and CDR2 LQKENI. This CDR3 has 13 amino acids. The V and J ends lost 3 bases and 2 bases respectively, with 8 bases between them. In DNA form, the CDR3 reads TGTGCCAGCTCACCCGGGACAACCTACGAGCAGTACTTC. Translation gives CASSPGTTYEQYF.

This rearrangement joins TRBV28 to TRBJ1-1; weak D call: TRBD1 (5 bases). Germline V gene lookup returns CDR1 MDHEN and CDR2 SYDVKM. The CDR3 has 14 residues. The germline V and J ends were trimmed by 8 bases and 0 bases, with 13 bases remaining between them. Here the CDR3 reads CASGGNAVNTEAFF. DNA of the CDR3: TGTGCCAGCGGGGGAAATGCTGTGAACACTGAAGCTTTCTTT.

The CDR3 DNA follows: TGTGCCAGCAGCGTGGCTGGGATTATGGGAGAGCAGTACTTC. Translating gives CASSVAGIMGEQYF. This sequence joins TRBV5-6 and TRBJ2-7, with D hard to call. Germline loops: CDR1 SGHDT, CDR2 YYEEEE. The CDR3 consists of 14 residues. Trimming removed 4 bases from V and 7 bases from J, with 18 bases in between.

The CDR3 spells CASSLVSGKVNEQYF. The CDR3 nucleotides read TGTGCCAGCAGCTTGGTTTCAGGGAAAGTCAACGAGCAGTACTTC. This chain joins TRBV5-8 and TRBJ2-7, with D perhaps matching TRBD1 (5 bases). Germline values: CDR1 SGHTS, CDR2 YDEGEE. The CDR3 consists of 15 residues. Trimming shortened V by 0 bases and J by 5 bases, and 15 bases separated the two germline ends.

This clone was recorded a few times. The chain recombines TRBV9 with TRBJ2-3; 15 nucleotides match TRBD2. The V segment lost 4 bases and the J segment 5 bases; nucleotides outside the gene matches: 8. The length of the CDR3 is 17 residues. Germline lookup yields CDR1 SGDLS and CDR2 YYNGEE. The CDR3 region has the DNA TGTGCCAGCAGCTACGGACTAGCGGGAGGGCATGGAGATACGCAGTATTTT. Its translation: CASSYGLAGGHGDTQYF.

The gene calls are TRBV10-3 and TRBJ2-7; D is uncertain. Deletions cut 0 bases from V and 0 bases from J, with 6 bases between. CDR1 and CDR2 from the germline V gene are ENHRY and SYGVKD. The CDR3 loop spans 14 amino acids. CDR3 sequence: CAISESLSSYEQYF. The CDR3 DNA is TGTGCCATCAGTGAGTCATTGAGCTCCTACGAGCAGTACTTC.

The chain couples TRBV5-1 to TRBJ1-6; possibly TRBD1 for D (5 bases). Looked up from germline, CDR1 is SGHRS and CDR2 is YFSETQ. V lost 2 bases and J lost 5, with 11 bases in between. CDR3 length equals 15 residues. Written as DNA, the CDR3 is TGCGCCAGCAGCTTTTCGGGACCCAATAATTCACCCCTCCACTTT. Residues: CASSFSGPNNSPLHF.

The chain is built from TRBV28 and TRBJ2-1; D gene uncertain. Germline assignment: CDR1 MDHEN and CDR2 SYDVKM. Trimming took off 3 bases at V and 15 bases at J, with 18 bases between the two ends. CDR3 size: 13 residues. The CDR3 DNA follows: TGTGCCAGCAGTTTCAACGACGCTCTCAGAGGGTTCTTC. Protein product: CASSFNDALRGFF.

The V and J genes are TRBV9 and TRBJ2-5; possible D gene TRBD1, 5 bases. Germline values: CDR1 SGDLS, CDR2 YYNGEE. The CDR3 runs 15 residues. Trimming removed 0 bases from V and 0 bases from J, with 9 bases in between. As DNA, the CDR3 is TGTGCCAGCAGCGTAGGTGCAGGGTACCAAGAGACCCAGTACTTC. Its translation is CASSVGAGYQETQYF.

CDR3 loop: CASSLGASGNYYEQYF. DNA of the CDR3: TGTGCCAGCAGCTTAGGGGCTAGCGGGAATTACTACGAGCAGTACTTC. This rearrangement joins TRBV7-2 to TRBJ2-7; 9 bases are shared with TRBD2. Germline values: CDR1 SGHTA, CDR2 FQGNSA. The CDR3 is made up of 16 amino acids. With 1 base clipped from V and 3 bases from J, the junction kept 7 bases outside the gene matches.

The V gene is TRBV5-1, the J gene TRBJ2-1, with no clear D. CDR1 and CDR2 from the germline V gene are SGHRS and YFSETQ. CDR3 size: 13 residues. Trimming removed 0 bases from V and 9 bases from J, with 10 bases in between. In DNA form, the CDR3 reads TGCGCCAGCAGCTTGGGTTCGCCGCCTGAGCAGTTCTTC. This gives the protein CASSLGSPPEQFF.

The CDR3 protein is CASRDPANTGELFF. The CDR3 DNA is TGCGCCAGCAGAGACCCAGCGAACACCGGGGAGCTGTTTTTT. The V call is TRBV5-1, the J call TRBJ2-2; D is ambiguous. The V gene's germline CDR1 is SGHRS and CDR2 YFSETQ. This CDR3 is built from 14 residues. V gave up 5 bases and J gave up 0 bases, with 8 bases separating them.

The chain carries TRBV7-9 and TRBJ2-7; D possibly matches TRBD1 or TRBD2 (6 bases each). Trimming pared 1 base from V and 10 bases from J, leaving 11 bases between. Looked up from germline, CDR1 is SEHNR and CDR2 is FQNEAQ (reference sequence). The CDR3 loop spans 12 amino acids. CDR3 in DNA: TGTGCCAGCAGCTTAGAGGGGGGACCACAGTACTTC. Residues: CASSLEGGPQYF.

CDR3 protein: CASDQGTLTDTQYF. The CDR3 DNA reads as TGCGCCAGCGACCAAGGGACTCTCACAGATACGCAGTATTTT. V and J are TRBV5-1 and TRBJ2-3, with D possibly being TRBD2 (6 bases). The CDR3 spans 14 residues. Germline lookup yields CDR1 SGHRS and CDR2 YFSETQ. Trimming pared 7 bases from V and 2 bases from J, leaving 14 bases between.

This chain joins TRBV9 and TRBJ2-1, with TRBD2 matching 8 bases. From germline, CDR1 is SGDLS and CDR2 YYNGEE. With 4 bases clipped from V and 16 bases from J, the junction kept 13 bases outside the gene matches. This CDR3 comprises 13 residues. DNA of the CDR3: TGTGCCAGCAGCCCACGTCCCGGGGGGGTCCAATTCTTC. Residues: CASSPRPGGVQFF.

This rearrangement joins TRBV18 to TRBJ2-3, with 7 bases matching TRBD1. The CDR3 covers 15 residues. After removal of 3 bases from V and 0 bases from J, the junction contained 3 bases not matched to a gene. Germline assignment: CDR1 KGHSH and CDR2 LQKENI. The CDR3 here is CASSPGTDSTDTQYF. In nucleotides, the CDR3 is TGTGCCAGCTCACCCGGGACAGACAGCACAGATACGCAGTATTTT.